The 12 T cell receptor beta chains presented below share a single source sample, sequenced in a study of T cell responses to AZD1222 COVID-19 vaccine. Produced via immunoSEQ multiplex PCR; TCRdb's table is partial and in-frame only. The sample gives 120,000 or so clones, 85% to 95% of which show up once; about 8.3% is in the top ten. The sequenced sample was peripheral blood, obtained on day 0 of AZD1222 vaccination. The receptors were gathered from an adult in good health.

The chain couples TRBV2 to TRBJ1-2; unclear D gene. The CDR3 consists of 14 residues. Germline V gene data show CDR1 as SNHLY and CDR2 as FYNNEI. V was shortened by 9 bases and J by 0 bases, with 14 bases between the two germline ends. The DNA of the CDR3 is TGTGCCAGTACAGACCCAGGAACTAACTATGGCTACACCTTC. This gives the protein CASTDPGTNYGYTF.

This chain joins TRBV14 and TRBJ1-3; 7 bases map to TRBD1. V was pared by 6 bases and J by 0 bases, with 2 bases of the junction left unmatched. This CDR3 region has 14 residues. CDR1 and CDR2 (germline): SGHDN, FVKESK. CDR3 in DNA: TGTGCCAGCAGAAACAGGGGCTCTGGAAACACCATATATTTT. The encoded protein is CASRNRGSGNTIYF. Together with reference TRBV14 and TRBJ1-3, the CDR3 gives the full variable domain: EAGVTQFPSHSVIEKGQTVTLRCDPISGHDNLYWYRRVMGKEIKFLLHFVKESKQDESGMPNNRFLAERTGGTYSTLKVQPAELEDSGVYFCASRNRGSGNTIYFGEGSWLTVV.

The CDR3 here is CASSPGGFYNEQFF. The CDR3 DNA reads as TGTGCCAGCAGCCCAGGGGGGTTCTACAATGAGCAGTTCTTC. J is TRBJ2-1 and V is TRBV28; weak D call: TRBD1 (7 bases). Trimming removed 6 bases at V and 3 bases at J, with 12 bases between. Germline assignment: CDR1 MDHEN and CDR2 SYDVKM. The CDR3 has 14 residues.

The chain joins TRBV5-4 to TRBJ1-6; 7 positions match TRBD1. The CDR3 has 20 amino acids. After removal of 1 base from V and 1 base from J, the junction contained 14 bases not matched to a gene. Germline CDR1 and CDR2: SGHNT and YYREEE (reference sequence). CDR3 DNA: TGTGCCAGCAGCTTGTCAGGGGGGTCGGGGAGAGGTTCCTATAATTCACCCCTCCACTTT. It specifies CASSLSGGSGRGSYNSPLHF.

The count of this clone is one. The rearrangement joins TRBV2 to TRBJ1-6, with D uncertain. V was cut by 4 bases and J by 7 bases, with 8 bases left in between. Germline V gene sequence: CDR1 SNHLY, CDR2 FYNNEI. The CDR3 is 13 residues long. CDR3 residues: CASSVAENSPLHF. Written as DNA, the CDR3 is TGTGCCAGCAGTGTGGCAGAGAATTCACCCCTCCACTTT. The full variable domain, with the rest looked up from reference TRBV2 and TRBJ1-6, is EPEVTQTPSHQVTQMGQEVILRCVPISNHLYFYWYRQILGQKVEFLVSFYNNEISEKSEIFDDQFSVERPDGSNFTLKIRSTKLEDSAMYFCASSVAENSPLHFGNGTRLTVT.

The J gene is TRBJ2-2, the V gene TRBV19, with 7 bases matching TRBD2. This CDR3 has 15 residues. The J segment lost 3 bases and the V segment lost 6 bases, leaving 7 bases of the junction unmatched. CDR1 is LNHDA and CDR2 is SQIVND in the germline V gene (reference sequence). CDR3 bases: TGTGCCAGTAGAGGCGGGGGAGTATACACCGGGGAGCTGTTTTTT. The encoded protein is CASRGGGVYTGELFF. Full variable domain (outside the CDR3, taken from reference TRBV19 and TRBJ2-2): DGGITQSPKYLFRKEGQNVTLSCEQNLNHDAMYWYRQDPGQGLRLIYYSQIVNDFQKGDIAEGYSVSREKKESFPLTVTSAQKNPTAFYLCASRGGGVYTGELFFGEGSRLTVL.

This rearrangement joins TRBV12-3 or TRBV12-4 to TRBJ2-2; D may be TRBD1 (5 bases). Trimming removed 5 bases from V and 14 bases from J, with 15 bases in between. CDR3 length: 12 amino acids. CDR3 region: CASSRTAQGLFF. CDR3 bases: TGTGCCAGCAGTCGGACGGCTCAGGGACTGTTTTTT.

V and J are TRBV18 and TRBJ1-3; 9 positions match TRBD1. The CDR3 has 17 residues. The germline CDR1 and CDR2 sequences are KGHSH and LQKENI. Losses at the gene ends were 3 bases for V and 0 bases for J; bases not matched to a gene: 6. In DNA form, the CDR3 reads TGTGCCAGCTCACCCCCCGGGACAGGGTTCTCTGGAAACACCATATATTTT. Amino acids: CASSPPGTGFSGNTIYF.

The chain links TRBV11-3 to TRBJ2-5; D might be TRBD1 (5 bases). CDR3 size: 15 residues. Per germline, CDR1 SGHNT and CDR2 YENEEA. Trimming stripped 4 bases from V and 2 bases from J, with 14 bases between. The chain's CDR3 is CASSSPWGKQETQYF. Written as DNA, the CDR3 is TGTGCCAGCAGCTCCCCTTGGGGCAAACAAGAGACCCAGTACTTC.

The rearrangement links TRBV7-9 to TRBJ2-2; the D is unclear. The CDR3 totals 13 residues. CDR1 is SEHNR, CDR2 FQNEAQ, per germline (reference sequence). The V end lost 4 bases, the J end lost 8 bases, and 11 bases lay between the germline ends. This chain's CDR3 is CASSSPSEGELFF. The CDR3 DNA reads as TGTGCCAGCAGCTCCCCTTCGGAAGGGGAGCTGTTTTTT.

The CDR3: CASRWGSTSNQPQHF. In nucleotides, the CDR3 is TGTGCCAGCAGGTGGGGGTCCACTAGCAATCAGCCCCAGCATTTT. The rearrangement joins TRBV2 to TRBJ1-5; D possibly corresponds to TRBD1 (5 bases). The germline CDR1 and CDR2 sequences are SNHLY and FYNNEI. The CDR3 is made up of 15 amino acids. V lost 6 bases to trimming and J lost 0 bases, with 12 bases between them.

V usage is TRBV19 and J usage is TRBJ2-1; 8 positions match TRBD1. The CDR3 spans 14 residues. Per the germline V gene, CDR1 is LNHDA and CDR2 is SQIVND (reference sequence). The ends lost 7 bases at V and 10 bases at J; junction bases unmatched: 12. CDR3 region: CASTPGQGSGEQFF. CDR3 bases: TGTGCCAGTACCCCTGGACAGGGAAGTGGCGAGCAGTTCTTC.